Listed here are 23 T cell receptor beta chains from one sample, sequenced in a study of identical twins. TCRdb re-called the 5' RACE reads through MiXCR, storing one row per CDR3 protein. In the table there are around 670,000 distinct CDR3 sequences, over 5% of which are singletons. Sequencing was performed on naive T cells sorted from blood. The receptor source for this set is a man between 18 and 29 years old in good health.

This clonotype was counted ten times or more. J is TRBJ2-1 and V is TRBV29-1; 7 nucleotides agree with TRBD2. The CDR3 contains 15 residues. J gave up 2 bases and V 3 bases, and 7 bases lay outside the gene matches. CDR1 SQVTM and CDR2 ANQGSEA come from the germline V gene. The CDR3 is CSVEFSLAAYNEQFF. In DNA, the CDR3 is TGCAGCGTTGAGTTTAGTCTAGCGGCCTACAATGAGCAGTTCTTC.

This clonotype has ten or more counts. The chain uses TRBV10-3 and TRBJ2-1; possibly TRBD1 for D (5 bases). In germline, CDR1 is ENHRY, CDR2 SYGVKD. The CDR3 consists of 12 residues. The germline V and J ends were trimmed by 5 bases and 10 bases, with 12 bases remaining between them. CDR3: CAISSDRFEQFF. The DNA for the CDR3 is TGTGCCATCAGTTCAGACAGATTCGAGCAGTTCTTC.

The table lists this clonotype with a few counts. This sequence joins TRBV5-1 and TRBJ1-2, with D unclear. The CDR3 has 13 amino acids. Trimming removed 0 bases from V and 10 bases from J, with 13 bases in between. The germline gives CDR1 SGHRS, CDR2 YFSETQ. In DNA, the CDR3 is TGCGCCAGCAGCTTGGAGGCCCCGGGGTTCTACACCTTC. Its protein is CASSLEAPGFYTF.

The rearrangement links TRBV4-2 to TRBJ2-2; 10 nucleotides match TRBD2. There are 17 residues in the CDR3. The V gene end was trimmed by 0 bases and the J gene end by 7 bases; junction bases not matched to a gene: 8. Germline CDR1 LGHNA, CDR2 YNFKEQ. In DNA form, the CDR3 reads TGTGCCAGCAGCCAAGACCCAGCGGGAGGGCCGCGCGGGGAGCTGTTTTTT. Its protein product is CASSQDPAGGPRGELFF.

A few counts support this clonotype. V gene TRBV20-1 combines with J gene TRBJ2-1, with 8 bases lining up with TRBD2. The CDR3 covers 17 residues. The germline CDR1 and CDR2 sequences are DFQATT and SNEGSKA (reference sequence). J was trimmed by 2 bases and V by 0 bases; bases with no gene match: 9. The CDR3 loop reads CSARDSKRERAYNEQFF. The CDR3 nucleotides are TGCAGTGCTAGAGATTCTAAGCGGGAGAGGGCCTACAATGAGCAGTTCTTC.

The sample holds a few counts of this clonotype. A read error may produce the germline difference seen at one junction end. The CDR3 protein is CSADGQGLFF. The CDR3 region has the DNA TGCAGTGCAGATGGACAGGGTTTATTTTTC. The V and J genes are TRBV20-1 and TRBJ2-7; 8 positions match TRBD1. CDR1 and CDR2 from the germline V gene are DFQATT and SNEGSKA (reference sequence). The CDR3 is made up of 10 amino acids.

The chain is built from TRBV7-6 and TRBJ1-1; D is perhaps TRBD1 (6 bases). Germline CDR1 and CDR2: SGHVS and FNYEAQ. V lost 5 bases to trimming and J lost 5 bases, with 12 bases between them. CDR3 size: 13 residues. CDR3 region: CASSGYRETEAFF. The CDR3 nucleotides are TGTGCCAGCAGCGGCTACAGGGAAACTGAAGCTTTCTTT.

This clonotype came up a few times. The chain has TRBV28 and TRBJ1-2; D is possibly TRBD1 (5 bases). Trimming left V 6 bases short and J 4 bases short, with 15 bases between. Looked up from germline, CDR1 is MDHEN and CDR2 is SYDVKM. The CDR3 is made up of 14 amino acids. CDR3 in DNA: TGTGCCAGCAGGCGGCGCGGGACTTTCTATGGCTACACCTTC. Translated, it gives CASRRRGTFYGYTF.

At least ten counts were recorded for this clonotype. The rearrangement links TRBV6-4 to TRBJ2-3; 7 bases align to TRBD1. The CDR3 is 14 amino acids. In germline, CDR1 is MRHNA, CDR2 SNTAGT. The junction had 4 bases not matched to a gene; V was cut back by 6 bases and J by 1 base. The CDR3 DNA is TGTGCCAGCAGCCGACAGGGTGGCACAGATACGCAGTATTTT. It is translated as CASSRQGGTDTQYF.

V is TRBV28 and J is TRBJ2-1, with 7 bases identical to TRBD2. The V segment lost 6 bases and the J segment 6 bases; nucleotides outside the gene matches: 8. Germline V gives CDR1 MDHEN, CDR2 SYDVKM. The CDR3 length is 14 residues. CDR3 in amino acids: CASRTGGVGNEQFF. The CDR3, as DNA: TGTGCCAGCAGGACGGGAGGAGTGGGCAATGAGCAGTTCTTC.

This clonotype appeared many times. The genes are TRBV20-1 and TRBJ2-7; 12 bases line up with TRBD2. J gave up 2 bases and V 6 bases, and 5 bases lay outside the gene matches. CDR1 is DFQATT, CDR2 SNEGSKA, per germline (reference sequence). This CDR3 region has 14 residues. The CDR3 sequence is CSAKLAGGPYEQYF. The CDR3 DNA reads TGCAGTGCGAAGCTAGCGGGAGGGCCCTACGAGCAGTACTTC.

The J gene is TRBJ2-7, the V gene TRBV4-1; 10 bases map to TRBD1. CDR3 length: 15 residues. Germline V gene sequence: CDR1 MGHRA, CDR2 YSYEKL. The V gene end was trimmed by 8 bases and the J gene end by 1 base; junction bases not matched to a gene: 8. CDR3 residues: CASGTGTGVSYEQYV. CDR3 nucleotides: TGCGCCAGCGGGACCGGGACAGGGGTTTCCTACGAGCAGTACGTC.

Details on this clonotype: The CDR3 carries no conserved terminal phenylalanine or tryptophan, so it likely arises from a read error. It is unclear where the CDR3 begins or ends on the DNA, so no DNA is shown, and the CDR3 is as TCRdb lists it. This chain links TRBV12-3 or TRBV12-4 with TRBJ1-2. The CDR3 extends over 9 residues, inclusive of both ends. The CDR3 sequence: CASTLQEPV.

The chain combines TRBV24-1 with TRBJ2-2; D may be TRBD1 or TRBD2 (5 bases each). The CDR3 loop spans 14 amino acids. CDR1 is KGHDR and CDR2 is SFDVKD in the germline V gene. Trimming pared 3 bases from V and 6 bases from J, leaving 10 bases between. The CDR3 DNA is TGTGCCACCAGTGATCCCCGGGGCCCCGGGGAGCTGTTTTTT. The encoded protein is CATSDPRGPGELFF.

This clonotype was detected many times. DNA for the CDR3: TGTGCCAGCAGAAAGACAGGTGACAATTCACCCCTCCACTTT. This gives the protein CASRKTGDNSPLHF. The rearrangement links TRBV27 to TRBJ1-6; tentative D call: TRBD1 (6 bases). V was trimmed by 6 bases and J by 7 bases, leaving 13 bases between them. The CDR3 sequence is 14 residues long. Germline CDR1 and CDR2: MNHEY and SMNVEV (reference sequence).

The chain uses TRBV7-7 and TRBJ2-1, with 9 bases aligning to TRBD2. CDR1 is SSHAT and CDR2 is FNYEAQ in the germline V gene (reference sequence). There are 12 residues in the CDR3. The V segment lost 8 bases and the J segment 6 bases; nucleotides outside the gene matches: 2. CDR3 in amino acids: CASGSGGNEQFF. As DNA, the CDR3 is TGTGCCAGCGGTAGCGGGGGCAATGAGCAGTTCTTC. The entire variable domain, with the rest obtained from reference TRBV7-7 and TRBJ2-1, is as follows: GAGVSQSPRYKVTKRGQDVTLRCDPISSHATLYWYQQALGQGPEFLTYFNYEAQPDKSGLPSDRFSAERPEGSISTLTIQRTEQRDSAMYRCASGSGGNEQFFGPGTRLTVL.

The sample holds a few counts of this clonotype. J is TRBJ2-7 and V is TRBV12-3 or TRBV12-4; 10 bases agree with TRBD1. V was pared by 3 bases and J by 3 bases, with 5 bases of the junction left unmatched. The CDR3 length is 15 residues. CDR3 in amino acids: CASSLSRDRGYEQYF. CDR3 in DNA: TGTGCCAGCAGTTTGAGCCGGGACAGGGGCTACGAGCAGTACTTC.

The chain is built from TRBV7-2 and TRBJ2-3, with 7 bases identical to TRBD2. Germline trimming cut 10 bases from V and 1 base from J; bases unmatched to any gene: 11. This CDR3 comprises 15 residues. The germline CDR1 and CDR2 sequences are SGHTA and FQGNSA. This chain's CDR3 is CATLSWEGGTDTQYF. The CDR3 DNA sequence: TGTGCCACCCTCAGCTGGGAGGGCGGCACAGATACGCAGTATTTT.

This clonotype was detected ten times or more. The chain joins TRBV9 to TRBJ2-1, with D tentatively TRBD2 (6 bases). The V and J ends lost 0 bases and 0 bases respectively, with 13 bases between them. Germline CDR1 is SGDLS and CDR2 is YYNGEE. The CDR3 spans 17 residues. CDR3: CASSVVPSVASYNEQFF. The CDR3 DNA reads TGTGCCAGCAGCGTAGTCCCTAGCGTAGCCTCCTACAATGAGCAGTTCTTC.

This clonotype was found many times. The V call is TRBV5-1, the J call TRBJ2-2, with 8 bases matching TRBD1. This CDR3 is built from 15 residues. V shed 3 bases, J shed 4 bases, and the junction held 5 bases outside the gene matches. Germline CDR1 is SGHRS and CDR2 is YFSETQ. The CDR3 reads CASSWTTGGTGELFF. The CDR3 region has the DNA TGCGCCAGCAGCTGGACCACAGGGGGCACCGGGGAGCTGTTTTTT.

Many counts were recorded for this clonotype. The chain combines TRBV5-1 with TRBJ2-3; D unresolved. The CDR3 is 14 residues long. Deletions cut 4 bases from V and 6 bases from J, with 15 bases between. Germline V gene data show CDR1 as SGHRS and CDR2 as YFSETQ. The CDR3 nucleotides read TGCGCCAGCAGCAAGTCCAGATCTATGGATACGCAGTATTTT. Encoded protein: CASSKSRSMDTQYF.

This clonotype was observed at least ten times. The rearrangement joins TRBV29-1 to TRBJ2-3; D may match TRBD1 or TRBD2 (5 bases each). Trimming stripped 6 bases from V and 2 bases from J, with 12 bases between. Germline values: CDR1 SQVTM, CDR2 ANQGSEA. The CDR3 has 13 residues. CDR3 in amino acids: CSVKGRATDTQYF. The CDR3 DNA reads TGCAGCGTCAAGGGACGGGCCACAGATACGCAGTATTTT.

The rearrangement uses TRBV3-1 and TRBJ2-7; a possible D gene is TRBD1 (5 bases). The V and J ends lost 1 base and 5 bases respectively, with 15 bases between them. The CDR3 contains 15 residues. Germline-derived CDR1 and CDR2 are LGHDT and YNNKEL (reference sequence). This CDR3 reads CASSQGGLGEDEQYF. The CDR3 DNA reads as TGTGCCAGCAGCCAAGGCGGCCTAGGGGAAGACGAGCAGTACTTC.